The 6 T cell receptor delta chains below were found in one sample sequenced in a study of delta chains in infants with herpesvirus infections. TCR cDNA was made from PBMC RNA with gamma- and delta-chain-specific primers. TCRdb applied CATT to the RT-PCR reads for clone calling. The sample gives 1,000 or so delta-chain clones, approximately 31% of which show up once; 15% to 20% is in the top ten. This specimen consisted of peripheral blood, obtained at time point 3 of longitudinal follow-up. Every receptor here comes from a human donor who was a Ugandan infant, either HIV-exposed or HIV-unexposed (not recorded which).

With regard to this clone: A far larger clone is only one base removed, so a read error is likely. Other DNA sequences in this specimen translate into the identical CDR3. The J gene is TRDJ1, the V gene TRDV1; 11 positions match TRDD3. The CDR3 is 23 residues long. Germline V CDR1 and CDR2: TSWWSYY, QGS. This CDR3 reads CALGELGSLRCGTGGYPHLKLIF. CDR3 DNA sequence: TGTGCTCTCGGGGAACTAGGGAGCCTACGTTGTGGTACTGGGGGATATCCCCACCTTAAACTCATCTTT.

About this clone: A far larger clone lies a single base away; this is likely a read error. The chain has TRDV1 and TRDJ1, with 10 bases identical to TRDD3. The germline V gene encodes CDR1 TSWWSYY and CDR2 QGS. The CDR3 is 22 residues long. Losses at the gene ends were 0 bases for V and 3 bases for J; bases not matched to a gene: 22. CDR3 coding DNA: TGTGCTCTTGGGGAACTAGGGCATTCCTACCCCCTACTGGGGGGATACGCCGATAAACTCATCTTT. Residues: CALGELGHSYPLLGGYADKLIF.

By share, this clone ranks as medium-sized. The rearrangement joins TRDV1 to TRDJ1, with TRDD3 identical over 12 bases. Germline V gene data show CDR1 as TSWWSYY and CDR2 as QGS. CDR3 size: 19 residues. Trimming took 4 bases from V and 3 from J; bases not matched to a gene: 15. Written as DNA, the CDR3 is TGTGCTCTTGGGGTGGCCTTCCTACACTGGGGGATACCGGCCGATAAACTCATCTTT. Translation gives CALGVAFLHWGIPADKLIF.

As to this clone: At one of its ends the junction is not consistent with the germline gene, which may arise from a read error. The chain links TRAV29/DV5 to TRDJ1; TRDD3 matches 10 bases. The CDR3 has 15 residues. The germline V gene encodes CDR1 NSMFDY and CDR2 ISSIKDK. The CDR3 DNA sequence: TGTGCATCCGGGACGCCTTACTGGGGGATTGGTAAACGCATCTTT. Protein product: CASGTPYWGIGKRIF.

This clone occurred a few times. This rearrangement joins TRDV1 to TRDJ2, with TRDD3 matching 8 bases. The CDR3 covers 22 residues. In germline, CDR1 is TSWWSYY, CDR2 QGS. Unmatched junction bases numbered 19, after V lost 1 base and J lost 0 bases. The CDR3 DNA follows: TGTGCTCTTGGGGAACGCCAGGCCAGGAGCTACTGGGGGGTTCCTTTGACAGCACAACTCTTCTTT. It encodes CALGERQARSYWGVPLTAQLFF.

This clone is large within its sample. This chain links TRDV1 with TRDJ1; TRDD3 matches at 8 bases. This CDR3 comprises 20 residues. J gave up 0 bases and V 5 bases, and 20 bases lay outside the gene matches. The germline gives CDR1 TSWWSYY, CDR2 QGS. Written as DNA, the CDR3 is TGTGCTCTTGGGTTGGTCCTACGGCTGGGGGACGGGACGTACACCGATAAACTCATCTTT. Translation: CALGLVLRLGDGTYTDKLIF.